These 25 T cell receptor beta chains were all obtained from the same sample, sequenced in a study of identical twins. TCRdb re-called the 5' RACE reads through MiXCR, storing one row per CDR3 protein. The sample has 200,000 to 250,000 distinct CDR3 sequences, about 12% seen once; the top ten hold about 4.1%. In addition, the sample was reused for a study of yellow fever vaccine responses in identical twins.

Material: memory (CD45RO+) T cells sorted from blood. The receptors derive from a young woman in good health.

The chain employs TRBV20-1 and TRBJ1-1; D perhaps matches TRBD1 (6 bases). Germline V lookup: CDR1 DFQATT, CDR2 SNEGSKA (reference sequence). The length of the CDR3 is 15 residues. V was clipped by 5 bases and J by 5 bases, with 21 bases between them. CDR3 DNA sequence: TGCAGTGCTCGAGGGACACCTCCGGGGAGGACTGAAGCTTTCTTT. This gives the protein CSARGTPPGRTEAFF.

This clonotype was observed a few times. The CDR3 here is CSVLRWTSGALNEQFF. For the CDR3, the DNA is TGCAGCGTTCTACGATGGACTAGCGGGGCCCTCAATGAGCAGTTCTTC. The chain couples TRBV29-1 to TRBJ2-1, with 12 bases lining up with TRBD2. There are 16 residues in the CDR3. Germline values: CDR1 SQVTM, CDR2 ANQGSEA. Trimming at V came to 5 bases and at J to 6 bases, leaving 11 bases not matched to a gene.

V usage is TRBV14 and J usage is TRBJ2-3; D is possibly TRBD1 (5 bases). Trimming stripped 2 bases from V and 2 bases from J, with 14 bases between. CDR1 is SGHDN, CDR2 FVKESK, per germline. The CDR3 runs to 16 residues. The CDR3 reads CASSQRQKTTTDTQYF. Here the CDR3 DNA reads TGTGCCAGCAGCCAAAGACAGAAGACCACCACAGATACGCAGTATTTT. Looking up the rest from reference TRBV14 and TRBJ2-3 gives the full variable domain: EAGVTQFPSHSVIEKGQTVTLRCDPISGHDNLYWYRRVMGKEIKFLLHFVKESKQDESGMPNNRFLAERTGGTYSTLKVQPAELEDSGVYFCASSQRQKTTTDTQYFGPGTRLTVL.

The sample holds a few counts of this clonotype. This chain joins TRBV11-2 and TRBJ2-6, with 8 bases that match TRBD1. V dropped 4 bases and J dropped 0; count of bases not matched to a gene: 8. The V gene's germline CDR1 is SGHAT and CDR2 FQNNGV. The CDR3 length is 18 residues. The CDR3 loop reads CASSSRTGRNSGANVLTF. In nucleotides, the CDR3 is TGTGCCAGCAGCTCCCGGACAGGGAGGAACTCTGGGGCCAACGTCCTGACTTTC. The whole variable domain, remainder taken from reference TRBV11-2 and TRBJ2-6, is EAGVAQSPRYKIIEKRQSVAFWCNPISGHATLYWYQQILGQGPKLLIQFQNNGVVDDSQLPKDRFSAERLKGVDSTLKIQPAKLEDSAVYLCASSSRTGRNSGANVLTFGAGSRLTVL.

This clonotype was detected ten times or more. Compared with germline, one end of the junction differs, possibly owing to a read error. The rearrangement uses TRBV5-1 and TRBJ2-3, with TRBD2 matching 7 bases. Germline CDR1 and CDR2: SGHRS and YFSETQ. CDR3 size: 16 residues. The DNA for the CDR3 is TGCGCCAGCAGCTTGGGCGGCCGCGGGGGAGCTCATACGAAGTATTTT. Translated, it gives CASSLGGRGGAHTKYF. The entire variable domain, with the rest obtained from reference TRBV5-1 and TRBJ2-3, is as follows: KAGVTQTPRYLIKTRGQQVTLSCSPISGHRSVSWYQQTPGQGLQFLFEYFSETQRNKGNFPGRFSGRQFSNSRSEMNVSTLELGDSALYLCASSLGGRGGAHTKYFGPGTRLTVL.

This chain links TRBV5-1 with TRBJ1-1, with D possibly being TRBD1 (5 bases). Germline V lookup: CDR1 SGHRS, CDR2 YFSETQ. The CDR3 is 14 amino acids. The germline V and J ends were trimmed by 6 bases and 4 bases, with 16 bases remaining between them. For the CDR3, the DNA is TGCGCCAGCACCCCTTCACAGGTCTCCACTGAAGCTTTCTTT. This codes for CASTPSQVSTEAFF.

This clonotype has only a few counts. V usage is TRBV2 and J usage is TRBJ2-2; the D is unclear. Trimming took 4 bases from V and 4 from J, leaving 13 bases between them. This CDR3 region has 15 residues. CDR1 is SNHLY and CDR2 is FYNNEI in the germline V gene. CDR3 residues: CASSVEEIGTGELFF. CDR3 bases: TGTGCCAGCAGTGTTGAGGAAATAGGCACCGGGGAGCTGTTTTTT.

The sample holds a few counts of this clonotype. The V and J genes are TRBV6-2 or TRBV6-3 and TRBJ1-1, with D maybe TRBD1 (5 bases). V lost 6 bases to trimming and J lost 4 bases, with 15 bases between them. Germline lookup yields CDR1 MNHEY and CDR2 SVGEGT. This CDR3 contains 14 residues. The CDR3 DNA is TGTGCCAGCAGCCGATCGACCGGGGGCACTGAAGCTTTCTTT. Its translation: CASSRSTGGTEAFF.

This clonotype was seen only a few times. The rearrangement joins TRBV18 to TRBJ1-5; D not certain. This CDR3 is built from 15 residues. Trimming removed 1 base at V and 3 bases at J, with 10 bases between. CDR1 is KGHSH, CDR2 LQKENI, per germline. Here the CDR3 reads CASSPLGASNQPQHF. Here the CDR3 DNA reads TGTGCCAGCTCACCACTGGGCGCCTCCAATCAGCCCCAGCATTTT.

In nucleotides, the CDR3 is TGTGCCATCAGTGAGTTTGGTCCCCCTGCTAGCGGGGGCTTCACAGATACGCAGTATTTT. Translated, it gives CAISEFGPPASGGFTDTQYF. The rearrangement uses TRBV10-3 and TRBJ2-3; 10 bases are a match to TRBD2. Germline CDR1 and CDR2: ENHRY and SYGVKD. Trimming removed 1 base from V and 2 bases from J; junction bases left unmatched: 15. The CDR3 is 20 residues long.

This clonotype was counted only a few times. The gene calls are TRBV20-1 and TRBJ2-7, with 9 bases identical to TRBD1. With V trimmed by 6 bases and J by 12 bases, 15 bases remained unmatched. CDR3 length equals 13 residues. CDR1 and CDR2 from the germline V gene are DFQATT and SNEGSKA (reference sequence). CDR3 DNA: TGCAGTGCCGGCGGGACAGGGATCCTAAGTTTGTACTTC. Its translation: CSAGGTGILSLYF.

There are a few counts of this clonotype. V and J are TRBV4-2 and TRBJ2-1; D is unresolved. Trimming took off 0 bases at V and 8 bases at J, with 11 bases between the two ends. The V gene's germline CDR1 is LGHNA and CDR2 YNFKEQ. The CDR3 is 14 residues long. CDR3 loop: CASSQDRGFHEQFF. The CDR3 DNA sequence: TGTGCCAGCAGCCAAGATCGAGGTTTCCATGAGCAGTTCTTC.

This clonotype was detected a few times. J is TRBJ2-3 and V is TRBV6-5; 7 positions agree with TRBD2. The germline V gene has CDR1 MNHEY and CDR2 SVGAGI. The V segment lost 0 bases and the J segment 3 bases; nucleotides outside the gene matches: 9. The CDR3 is 17 residues long. As DNA, the CDR3 is TGTGCCAGCAGTTACTCTCCGCGGGAGCCATATACAGATACGCAGTATTTT. It is translated as CASSYSPREPYTDTQYF.

This clonotype showed up just a few times. V usage is TRBV2 and J usage is TRBJ2-1; TRBD2 aligns across 8 bases. There are 14 residues in the CDR3. Trimming took 7 bases from V and 2 from J; bases not matched to a gene: 4. Germline V lookup: CDR1 SNHLY, CDR2 FYNNEI. The CDR3 region is CASKLADTYNEQFF. CDR3 coding DNA: TGTGCCAGCAAACTAGCGGACACCTACAATGAGCAGTTCTTC.

This rearrangement joins TRBV6-2 or TRBV6-3 to TRBJ2-4, with TRBD1 matching over 8 bases. V lost 6 bases, J lost 6 bases, and 7 bases stayed unmatched. Per the germline V gene, CDR1 is MNHEY and CDR2 is SVGEGT. The CDR3 loop spans 14 amino acids. In DNA, the CDR3 is TGTGCCAGCAGGGGGACAGGAGTCGGAAACATTCAGTACTTC. Its protein is CASRGTGVGNIQYF.

This clonotype was found many times. The chain recombines TRBV20-1 with TRBJ1-1, with TRBD1 as a possible D gene (6 bases). In germline, CDR1 is DFQATT, CDR2 SNEGSKA (reference sequence). This CDR3 spans 13 amino acids. CDR3 residues: CISRGDKHTEAFF. The CDR3 DNA reads as TGCATCTCTCGCGGGGACAAGCACACTGAAGCTTTCTTT.

This clonotype was observed a few times. This chain connects TRBV3-1 to TRBJ1-1; TRBD1 matches at 9 bases. Trimming at V came to 1 base and at J to 6 bases, leaving 9 bases not matched to a gene. Germline V lookup: CDR1 LGHDT, CDR2 YNNKEL (reference sequence). CDR3 length: 16 amino acids. The CDR3 DNA is TGTGCCAGCAGCCAAGCCTTACAGGGGGCGCGTCCTGAAGCTTTCTTT. Translated, it gives CASSQALQGARPEAFF. Using reference TRBV3-1 and TRBJ1-1 for the parts outside the CDR3, the full variable domain is DTAVSQTPKYLVTQMGNDKSIKCEQNLGHDTMYWYKQDSKKFLKIMFSYNNKELIINETVPNRFSPKSPDKAHLNLHINSLELGDSAVYFCASSQALQGARPEAFFGQGTRLTVV.

This clonotype was seen at least ten times. V gene TRBV12-3 or TRBV12-4 combines with J gene TRBJ2-7, with 10 bases matching TRBD1. This CDR3 has 14 amino acids. Losses at the gene ends were 6 bases for V and 3 bases for J; bases not matched to a gene: 5. The CDR3 sequence is CASSETGGFYEQYF. The CDR3 region has the DNA TGTGCCAGCAGCGAGACAGGGGGCTTCTACGAGCAGTACTTC.

This clonotype was observed at least ten times. The V call is TRBV7-2, the J call TRBJ2-7, with D possibly being TRBD2 (6 bases). V lost 5 bases to trimming and J lost 4 bases, with 18 bases between them. CDR1 is SGHTA and CDR2 is FQGNSA in the germline V gene. The CDR3 contains 15 residues. The CDR3 DNA sequence: TGTGCCAGCAGCATAAAATTGGGCGGGACTTACGAGCAGTACTTC. It is translated as CASSIKLGGTYEQYF.

This clonotype has only a few counts. The gene calls are TRBV9 and TRBJ2-1, with D unresolved. Germline V gene lookup returns CDR1 SGDLS and CDR2 YYNGEE. CDR3 length: 14 residues. The germline V and J ends were trimmed by 4 bases and 5 bases, with 13 bases remaining between them. In DNA, the CDR3 is TGTGCCAGCAGCCCCATGGGTCTCGACAATGAGCAGTTCTTC. It yields the protein CASSPMGLDNEQFF. The complete variable domain, with remaining parts taken from reference TRBV9 and TRBJ2-1, reads DSGVTQTPKHLITATGQRVTLRCSPRSGDLSVYWYQQSLDQGLQFLIQYYNGEERAKGNILERFSAQQFPDLHSELNLSSLELGDSALYFCASSPMGLDNEQFFGPGTRLTVL.

This clonotype was observed a few times. One end of the junction is discordant with germline, which a read error may explain. The genes are TRBV6-6 and TRBJ2-1; the match to TRBD2 covers 7 bases. Germline CDR1 reads MNHNY; CDR2 reads SVGAGI (reference sequence). The CDR3 sequence is 12 residues long. The CDR3 bases are TGTGCCAGCAGTGTTCAGCGGGAAACCCTGATCTTC. It codes for CASSVQRETLIF.

This clonotype was recorded a few times. This rearrangement joins TRBV20-1 to TRBJ2-3; D is ambiguous. Germline CDR1 is DFQATT and CDR2 is SNEGSKA (reference sequence). With 5 bases removed from V and 0 bases from J, the gap between germline ends came to 9 bases. The CDR3 runs 13 residues. The CDR3 loop reads CSASLGSTDTQYF. CDR3 bases: TGCAGTGCTTCACTCGGGAGCACAGATACGCAGTATTTT.

This clonotype was observed a few times. The rearrangement uses TRBV10-2 and TRBJ2-1, with 9 bases lining up with TRBD1. Germline V gene sequence: CDR1 WSHSY, CDR2 SAAADI. The CDR3 is 13 residues long. The V gene end was trimmed by 6 bases and the J gene end by 9 bases; junction bases not matched to a gene: 6. DNA of the CDR3: TGCGCCAGCAGAAGACAGGGGGTGATTGAGCAGTTCTTC. It encodes CASRRQGVIEQFF.

This clonotype was observed a few times. The chain couples TRBV27 to TRBJ1-5; D gene uncertain. Germline lookup yields CDR1 MNHEY and CDR2 SMNVEV (reference sequence). V was cut by 5 bases and J by 1 base, with 9 bases left in between. The CDR3 is 14 residues long. The CDR3 spells CASSLTNSNQPQHF. The DNA of the CDR3 is TGTGCCAGCAGTCTTACGAACAGCAATCAGCCCCAGCATTTT.

The chain recombines TRBV7-8 with TRBJ2-5; D might be TRBD2 (5 bases). From germline, CDR1 is SGHVS and CDR2 FQNEAQ. Trimming cost V 5 bases and J 4 bases, with 11 bases left between them. The CDR3 is 13 residues long. The CDR3 loop is CASSPRTAETQYF. The CDR3 region has the DNA TGTGCCAGCAGCCCCCGGACTGCAGAGACCCAGTACTTC.